This T cell receptor beta chain was retrieved from a study of blood T cell repertoires in COVID-19. The wider study: PBMCs, B-cell-depleted T cells, or T cells provided the cDNA or gDNA that made up the material.

Only one count was recorded for this clone. Trimming took off 2 bases at V and 7 bases at J, with 16 bases between the two ends. CDR1 and CDR2 (germline): MDHEN, SYDVKM. This CDR3 comprises 15 residues. Per the original methods: Scientists estimated how many nucleated cells there were by amplifying reference gene primers. Only in-frame clones appear in the TCRdb table, and some are missing; sequencing was by immunoSEQ multiplex PCR. Clone size and the V and J calls come from that table; the DNA yielded D and trimming. Among fewer than 200,000 clones listed, approximately 83% were seen once. The sequencing sample was made of peripheral blood. The TCR comes from a man in his fifties with active or convalescent COVID-19. This chain connects TRBV28 to TRBJ2-3, with a possible D match to TRBD2 (7 bases). The CDR3 region is CASSLVRGAQNTQYF. DNA of the CDR3: TGTGCCAGCAGTTTAGTACGGGGGGCCCAGAATACGCAGTATTTT.